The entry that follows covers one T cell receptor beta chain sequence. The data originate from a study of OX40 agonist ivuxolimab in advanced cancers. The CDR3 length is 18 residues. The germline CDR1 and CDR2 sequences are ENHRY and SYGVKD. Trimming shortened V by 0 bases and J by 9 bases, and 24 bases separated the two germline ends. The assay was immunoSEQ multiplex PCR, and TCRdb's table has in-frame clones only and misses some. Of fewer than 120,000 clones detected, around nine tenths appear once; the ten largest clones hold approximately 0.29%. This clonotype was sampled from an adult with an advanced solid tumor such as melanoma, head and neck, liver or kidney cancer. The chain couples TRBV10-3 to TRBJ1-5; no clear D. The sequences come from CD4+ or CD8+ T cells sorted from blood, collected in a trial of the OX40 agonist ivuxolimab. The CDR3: CAISESTLGQADSWPQHF. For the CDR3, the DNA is TGTGCCATCAGTGAGTCGACTCTTGGGCAGGCCGACTCATGGCCCCAGCATTTT.